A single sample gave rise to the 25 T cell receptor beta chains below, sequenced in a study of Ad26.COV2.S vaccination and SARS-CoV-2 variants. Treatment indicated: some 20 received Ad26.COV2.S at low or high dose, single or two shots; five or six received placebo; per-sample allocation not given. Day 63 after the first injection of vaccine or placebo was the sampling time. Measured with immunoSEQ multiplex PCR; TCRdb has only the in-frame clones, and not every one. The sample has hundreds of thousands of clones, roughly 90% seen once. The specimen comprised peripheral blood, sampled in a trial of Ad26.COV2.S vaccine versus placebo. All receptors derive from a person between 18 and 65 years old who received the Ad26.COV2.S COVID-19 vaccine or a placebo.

The DNA for the CDR3 is TGCGCCAGCAGTGAGAGGAGCGGTAGGAATGAGCAGTTCTTC. Translating gives CASSERSGRNEQFF. The J gene is TRBJ2-1, the V gene TRBV10-1; possibly TRBD2 for D (5 bases). This CDR3 contains 14 residues. Germline CDR1 reads WNHNN; CDR2 reads SYGVQD (reference sequence). Trimming pared 2 bases from V and 7 bases from J, leaving 12 bases between.

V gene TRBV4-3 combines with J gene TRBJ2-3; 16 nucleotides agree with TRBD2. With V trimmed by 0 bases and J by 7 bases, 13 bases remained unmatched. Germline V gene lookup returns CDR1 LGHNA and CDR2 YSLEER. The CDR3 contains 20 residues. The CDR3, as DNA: TGCGCCAGCAGCCAAGATTTTTTCGGGACTAGCGGGGGGGGTGTATATACGCAGTATTTT. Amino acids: CASSQDFFGTSGGGVYTQYF.

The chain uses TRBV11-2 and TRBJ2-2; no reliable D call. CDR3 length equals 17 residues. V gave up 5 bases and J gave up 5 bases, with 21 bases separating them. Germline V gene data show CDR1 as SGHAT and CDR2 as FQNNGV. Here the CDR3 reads CASSESYPVLGTGELFF. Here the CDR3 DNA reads TGTGCCAGCAGCGAATCCTACCCAGTTCTGGGAACCGGGGAGCTGTTTTTT.

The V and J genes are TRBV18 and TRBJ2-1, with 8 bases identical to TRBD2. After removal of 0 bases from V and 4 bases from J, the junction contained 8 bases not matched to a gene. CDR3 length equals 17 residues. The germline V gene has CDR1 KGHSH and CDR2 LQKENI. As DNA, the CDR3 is TGTGCCAGCTCACCACCTGCGGGGGGTAGCGTTTACAATGAGCAGTTCTTC. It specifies CASSPPAGGSVYNEQFF.

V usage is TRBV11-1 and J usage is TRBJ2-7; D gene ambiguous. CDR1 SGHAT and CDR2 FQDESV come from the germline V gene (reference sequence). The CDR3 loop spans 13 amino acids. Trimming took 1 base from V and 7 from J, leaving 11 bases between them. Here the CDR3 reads CASSLGPSREQYF. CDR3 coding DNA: TGTGCCAGCAGCTTAGGACCCTCTCGGGAGCAGTACTTC.

The CDR3 sequence: CASSPTSVADTQYF. In DNA form, the CDR3 reads TGTGCCAGCTCACCGACTAGTGTCGCAGATACGCAGTATTTT. This chain connects TRBV18 to TRBJ2-3, with D possibly matching TRBD2 (6 bases). This CDR3 comprises 14 residues. V lost 3 bases to trimming and J lost 4 bases, with 11 bases between them. Germline V gene sequence: CDR1 KGHSH, CDR2 LQKENI.

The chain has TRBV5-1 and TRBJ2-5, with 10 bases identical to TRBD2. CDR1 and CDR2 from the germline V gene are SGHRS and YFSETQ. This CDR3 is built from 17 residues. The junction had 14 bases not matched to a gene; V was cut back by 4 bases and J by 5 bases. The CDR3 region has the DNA TGCGCCAGCAGCGTTGGTGGGACTAGCGTACCAGGGGAGACCCAGTACTTC. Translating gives CASSVGGTSVPGETQYF.

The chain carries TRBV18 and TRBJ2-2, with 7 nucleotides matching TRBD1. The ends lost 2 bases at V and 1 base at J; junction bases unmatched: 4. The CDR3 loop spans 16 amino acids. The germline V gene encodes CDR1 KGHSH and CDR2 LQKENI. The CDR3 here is CASSPMDRMNTGELFF. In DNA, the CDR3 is TGTGCCAGCTCACCAATGGACAGGATGAACACCGGGGAGCTGTTTTTT.

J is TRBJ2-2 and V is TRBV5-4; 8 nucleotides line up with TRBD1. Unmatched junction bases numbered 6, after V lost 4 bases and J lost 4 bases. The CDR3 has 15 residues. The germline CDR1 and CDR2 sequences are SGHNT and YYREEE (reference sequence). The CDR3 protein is CASSKDRVGTGELFF. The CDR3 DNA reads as TGTGCCAGCAGCAAGGACAGGGTCGGCACCGGGGAGCTGTTTTTT.

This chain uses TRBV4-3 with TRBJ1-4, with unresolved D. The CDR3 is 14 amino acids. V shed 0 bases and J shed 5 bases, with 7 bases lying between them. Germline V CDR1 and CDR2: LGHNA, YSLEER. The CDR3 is CASSQERRNEKLFF. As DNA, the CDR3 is TGCGCCAGCAGCCAAGAACGGAGGAATGAAAAACTGTTTTTT.

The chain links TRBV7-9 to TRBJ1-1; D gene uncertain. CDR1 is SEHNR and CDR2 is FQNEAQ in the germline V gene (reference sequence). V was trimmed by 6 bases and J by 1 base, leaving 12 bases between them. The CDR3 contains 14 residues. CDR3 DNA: TGTGCCAGCAGACCCGGAGGACCGAACACTGAAGCTTTCTTT. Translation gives CASRPGGPNTEAFF.

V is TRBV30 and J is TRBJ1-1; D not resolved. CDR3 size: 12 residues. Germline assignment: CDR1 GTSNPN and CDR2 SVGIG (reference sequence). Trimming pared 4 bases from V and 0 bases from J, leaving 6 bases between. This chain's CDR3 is CAWKKMNTEAFF. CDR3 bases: TGTGCCTGGAAAAAAATGAACACTGAAGCTTTCTTT.

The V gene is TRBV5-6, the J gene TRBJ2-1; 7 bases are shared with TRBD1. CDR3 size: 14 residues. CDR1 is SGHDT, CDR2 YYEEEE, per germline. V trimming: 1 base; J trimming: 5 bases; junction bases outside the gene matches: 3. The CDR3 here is CASSLRGQNNEQFF. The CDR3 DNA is TGTGCCAGCAGCTTGCGGGGACAGAACAATGAGCAGTTCTTC.

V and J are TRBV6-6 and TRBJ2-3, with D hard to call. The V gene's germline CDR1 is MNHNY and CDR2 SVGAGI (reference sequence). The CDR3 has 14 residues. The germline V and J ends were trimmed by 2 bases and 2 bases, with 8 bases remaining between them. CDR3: CASSYALYTDTQYF. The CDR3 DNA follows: TGTGCCAGCAGTTACGCGCTCTACACAGATACGCAGTATTTT.

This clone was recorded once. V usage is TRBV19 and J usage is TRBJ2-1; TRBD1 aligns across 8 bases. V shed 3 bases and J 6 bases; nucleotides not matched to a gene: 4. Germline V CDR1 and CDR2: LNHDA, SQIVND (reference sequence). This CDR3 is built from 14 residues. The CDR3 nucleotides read TGTGCCAGTAGTATCCGGGACAGGCCCAATGAGCAGTTCTTC. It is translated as CASSIRDRPNEQFF. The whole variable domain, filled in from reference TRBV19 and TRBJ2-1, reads DGGITQSPKYLFRKEGQNVTLSCEQNLNHDAMYWYRQDPGQGLRLIYYSQIVNDFQKGDIAEGYSVSREKKESFPLTVTSAQKNPTAFYLCASSIRDRPNEQFFGPGTRLTVL.

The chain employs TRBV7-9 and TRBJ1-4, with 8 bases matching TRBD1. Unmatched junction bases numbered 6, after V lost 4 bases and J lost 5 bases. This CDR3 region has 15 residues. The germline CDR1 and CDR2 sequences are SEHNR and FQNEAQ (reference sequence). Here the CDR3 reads CASSSGDRKNEKLFF. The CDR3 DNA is TGTGCCAGCAGCTCTGGGGACAGGAAGAATGAAAAACTGTTTTTT.

As DNA, the CDR3 is TGCGCCAGCAGCCAAGATTGGGGACAGGCGGAGTGGGATACGCAGTATTTT. Amino acids: CASSQDWGQAEWDTQYF. This chain joins TRBV4-3 and TRBJ2-3; 8 bases are shared with TRBD1. Germline V gene lookup returns CDR1 LGHNA and CDR2 YSLEER. The J segment lost 6 bases and the V segment lost 0 bases, leaving 11 bases of the junction unmatched. The CDR3 runs to 17 residues.

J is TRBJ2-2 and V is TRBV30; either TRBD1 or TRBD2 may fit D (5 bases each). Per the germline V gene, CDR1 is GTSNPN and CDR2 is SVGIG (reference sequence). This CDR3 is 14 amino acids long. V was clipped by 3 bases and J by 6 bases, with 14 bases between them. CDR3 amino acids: CAWSEGRRAGELFF. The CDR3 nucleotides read TGTGCCTGGAGCGAGGGACGGCGGGCCGGGGAGCTGTTTTTT.

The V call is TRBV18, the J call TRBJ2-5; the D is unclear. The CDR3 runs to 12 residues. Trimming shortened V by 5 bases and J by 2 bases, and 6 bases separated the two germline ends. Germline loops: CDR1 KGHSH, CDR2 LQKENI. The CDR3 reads CASSSEQETQYF. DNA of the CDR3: TGTGCCAGCTCATCGGAGCAAGAGACCCAGTACTTC.

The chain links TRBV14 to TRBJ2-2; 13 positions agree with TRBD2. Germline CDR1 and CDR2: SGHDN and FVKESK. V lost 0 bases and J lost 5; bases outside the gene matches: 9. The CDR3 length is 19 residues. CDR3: CASSQDRGLAGKKTGELFF. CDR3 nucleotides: TGTGCCAGCAGCCAAGATCGGGGACTAGCGGGGAAAAAGACCGGGGAGCTGTTTTTT.

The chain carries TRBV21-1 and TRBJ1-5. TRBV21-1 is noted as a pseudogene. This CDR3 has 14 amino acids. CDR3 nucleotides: TGTGCCAGCAGCACCCGACGGTACAATCAGCCCCAGCATTTT. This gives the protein CASSTRRYNQPQHF.

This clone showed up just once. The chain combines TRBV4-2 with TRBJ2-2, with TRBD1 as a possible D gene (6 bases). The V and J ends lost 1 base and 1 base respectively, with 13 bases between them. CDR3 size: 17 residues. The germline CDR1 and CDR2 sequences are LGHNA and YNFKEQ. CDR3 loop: CASSQGQAALNTGELFF. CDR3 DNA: TGTGCCAGCAGCCAAGGACAGGCAGCTTTGAACACCGGGGAGCTGTTTTTT.

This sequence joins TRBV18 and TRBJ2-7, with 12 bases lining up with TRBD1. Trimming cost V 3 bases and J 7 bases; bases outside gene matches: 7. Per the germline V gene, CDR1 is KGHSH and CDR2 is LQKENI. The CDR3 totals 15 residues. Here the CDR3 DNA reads TGTGCCAGCTCACCCACCGGGACAGGGGGCCAGGAGCAGTACTTC. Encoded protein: CASSPTGTGGQEQYF.

The CDR3 spells CATSRADRDTQYF. CDR3 nucleotides: TGTGCCACCAGCAGAGCAGACCGGGATACGCAGTATTTT. This chain connects TRBV15 to TRBJ2-3; D is undetermined. Germline values: CDR1 LNHNV, CDR2 YYDKDF (reference sequence). V was pared by 1 base and J by 6 bases, with 8 bases between. This CDR3 is 13 amino acids long.

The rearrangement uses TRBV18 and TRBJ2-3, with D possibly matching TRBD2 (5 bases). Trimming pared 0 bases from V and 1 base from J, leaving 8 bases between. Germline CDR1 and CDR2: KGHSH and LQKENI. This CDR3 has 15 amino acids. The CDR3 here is CASSPPSGRTDTQYF. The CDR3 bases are TGTGCCAGCTCACCACCGAGCGGCCGCACAGATACGCAGTATTTT.